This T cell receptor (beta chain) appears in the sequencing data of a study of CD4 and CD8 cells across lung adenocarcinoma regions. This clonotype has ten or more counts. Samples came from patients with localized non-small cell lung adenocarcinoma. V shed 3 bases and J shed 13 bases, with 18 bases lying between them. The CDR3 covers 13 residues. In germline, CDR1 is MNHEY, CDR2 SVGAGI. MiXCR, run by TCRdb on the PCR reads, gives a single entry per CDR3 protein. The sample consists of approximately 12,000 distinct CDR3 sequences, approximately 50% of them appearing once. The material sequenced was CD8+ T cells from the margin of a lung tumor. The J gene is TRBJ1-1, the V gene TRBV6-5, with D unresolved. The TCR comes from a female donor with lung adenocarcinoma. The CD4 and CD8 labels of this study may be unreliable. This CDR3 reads CASSYAAQQWRFF. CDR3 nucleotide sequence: TGTGCCAGCAGTTATGCGGCCCAGCAGTGGCGTTTCTTT.